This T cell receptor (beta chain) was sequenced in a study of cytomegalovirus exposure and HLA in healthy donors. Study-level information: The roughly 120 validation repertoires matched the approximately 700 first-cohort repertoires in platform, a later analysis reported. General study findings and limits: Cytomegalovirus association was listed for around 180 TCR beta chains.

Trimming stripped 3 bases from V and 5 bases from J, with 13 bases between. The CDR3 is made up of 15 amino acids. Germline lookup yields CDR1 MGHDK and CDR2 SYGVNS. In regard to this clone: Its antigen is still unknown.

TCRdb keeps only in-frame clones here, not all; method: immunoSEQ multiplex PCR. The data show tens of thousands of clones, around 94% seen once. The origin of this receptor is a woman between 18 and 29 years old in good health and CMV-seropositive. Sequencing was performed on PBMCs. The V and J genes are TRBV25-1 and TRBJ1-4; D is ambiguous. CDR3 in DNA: TGTGCCAGCAGTGAGACAAAGCCAGGAAATGAAAAACTGTTTTTT. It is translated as CASSETKPGNEKLFF.